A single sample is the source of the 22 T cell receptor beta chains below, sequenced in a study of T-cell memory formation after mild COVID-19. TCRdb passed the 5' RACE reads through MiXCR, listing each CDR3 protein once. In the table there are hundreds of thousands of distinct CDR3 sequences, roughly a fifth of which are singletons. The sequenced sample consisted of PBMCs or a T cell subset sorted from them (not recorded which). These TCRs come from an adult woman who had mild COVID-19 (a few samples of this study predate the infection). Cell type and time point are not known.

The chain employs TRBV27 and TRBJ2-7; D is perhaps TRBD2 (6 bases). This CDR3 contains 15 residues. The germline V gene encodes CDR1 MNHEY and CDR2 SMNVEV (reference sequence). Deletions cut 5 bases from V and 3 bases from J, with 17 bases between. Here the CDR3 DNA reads TGTGCCAGCAGTCAAAAGCCCGGGAGAGGCTACGAGCAGTACTTC. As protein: CASSQKPGRGYEQYF.

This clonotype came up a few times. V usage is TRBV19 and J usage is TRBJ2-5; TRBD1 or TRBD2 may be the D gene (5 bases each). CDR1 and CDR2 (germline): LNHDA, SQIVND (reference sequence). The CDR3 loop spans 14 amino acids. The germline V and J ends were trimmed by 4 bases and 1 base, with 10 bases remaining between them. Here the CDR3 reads CASSTYGAQETQYF. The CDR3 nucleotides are TGTGCCAGTAGTACCTACGGGGCCCAAGAGACCCAGTACTTC. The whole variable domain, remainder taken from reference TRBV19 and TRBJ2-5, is DGGITQSPKYLFRKEGQNVTLSCEQNLNHDAMYWYRQDPGQGLRLIYYSQIVNDFQKGDIAEGYSVSREKKESFPLTVTSAQKNPTAFYLCASSTYGAQETQYFGPGTRLLVL.

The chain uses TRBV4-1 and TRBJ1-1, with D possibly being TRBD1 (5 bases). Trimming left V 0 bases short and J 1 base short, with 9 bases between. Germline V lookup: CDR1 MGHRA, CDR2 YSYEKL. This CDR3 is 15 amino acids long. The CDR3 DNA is TGCGCCAGCAGCCAAGAAATCAGGGAGAACACTGAAGCTTTCTTT. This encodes CASSQEIRENTEAFF.

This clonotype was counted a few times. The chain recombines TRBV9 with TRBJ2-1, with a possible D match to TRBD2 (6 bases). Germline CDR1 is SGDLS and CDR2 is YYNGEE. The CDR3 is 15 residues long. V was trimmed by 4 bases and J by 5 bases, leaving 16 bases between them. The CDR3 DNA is TGTGCCAGCAGCCCTAGCGCGGGAACAAACAATGAGCAGTTCTTC. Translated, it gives CASSPSAGTNNEQFF. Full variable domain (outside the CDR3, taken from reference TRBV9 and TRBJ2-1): DSGVTQTPKHLITATGQRVTLRCSPRSGDLSVYWYQQSLDQGLQFLIQYYNGEERAKGNILERFSAQQFPDLHSELNLSSLELGDSALYFCASSPSAGTNNEQFFGPGTRLTVL.

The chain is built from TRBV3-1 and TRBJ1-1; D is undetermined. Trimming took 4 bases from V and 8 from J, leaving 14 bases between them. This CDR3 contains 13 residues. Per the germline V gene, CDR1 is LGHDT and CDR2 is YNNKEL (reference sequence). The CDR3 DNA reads TGTGCCAGCAGCCGCCTCGGCCAAGGGGAAGCTTTCTTT. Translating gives CASSRLGQGEAFF.

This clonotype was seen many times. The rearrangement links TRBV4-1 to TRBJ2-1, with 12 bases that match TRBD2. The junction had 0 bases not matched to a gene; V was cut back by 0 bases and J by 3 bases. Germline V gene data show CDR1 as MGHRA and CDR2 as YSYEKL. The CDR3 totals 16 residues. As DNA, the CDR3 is TGCGCCAGCAGCCAAGAACTAGCGGGGGGCTACAATGAGCAGTTCTTC. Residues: CASSQELAGGYNEQFF.

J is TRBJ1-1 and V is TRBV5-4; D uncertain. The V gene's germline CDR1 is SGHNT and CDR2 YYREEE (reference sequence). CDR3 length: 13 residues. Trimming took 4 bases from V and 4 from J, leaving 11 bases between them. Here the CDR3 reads CASSGQVITEAFF. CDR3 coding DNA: TGTGCCAGCAGCGGGCAGGTGATCACTGAAGCTTTCTTT. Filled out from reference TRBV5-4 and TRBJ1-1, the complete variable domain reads ETGVTQSPTHLIKTRGQQVTLRCSSQSGHNTVSWYQQALGQGPQFIFQYYREEENGRGNFPPRFSGLQFPNYSSELNVNALELDDSALYLCASSGQVITEAFFGQGTRLTVV.

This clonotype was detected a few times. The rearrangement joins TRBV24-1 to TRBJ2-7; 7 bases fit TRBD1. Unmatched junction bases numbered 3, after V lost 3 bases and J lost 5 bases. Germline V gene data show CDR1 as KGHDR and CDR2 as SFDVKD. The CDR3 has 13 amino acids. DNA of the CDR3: TGTGCCACCAGTGATCCTACAGGGGACGAGCAGTACTTC. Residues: CATSDPTGDEQYF.

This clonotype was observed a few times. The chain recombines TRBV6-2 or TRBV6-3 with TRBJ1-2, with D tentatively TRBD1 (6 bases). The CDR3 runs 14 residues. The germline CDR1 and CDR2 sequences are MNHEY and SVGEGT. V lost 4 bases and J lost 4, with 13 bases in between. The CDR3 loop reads CASSSAGASYGYTF. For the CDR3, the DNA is TGTGCCAGCAGTTCGGCGGGGGCAAGCTATGGCTACACCTTC.

The CDR3: CATSDSGQGRDGYTF. CDR3 nucleotides: TGTGCCACCAGTGACTCGGGACAGGGCCGGGATGGCTACACCTTC. The rearrangement links TRBV24-1 to TRBJ1-2; 9 bases fit TRBD1. This CDR3 is built from 15 residues. Germline lookup yields CDR1 KGHDR and CDR2 SFDVKD. Trimming took 4 bases from V and 6 from J; bases not matched to a gene: 8.

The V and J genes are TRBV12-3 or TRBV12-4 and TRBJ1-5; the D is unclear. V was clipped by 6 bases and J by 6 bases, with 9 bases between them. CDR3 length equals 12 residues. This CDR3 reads CASRWTSQPQHF. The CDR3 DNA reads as TGTGCCAGCAGGTGGACCAGTCAGCCCCAGCATTTT.

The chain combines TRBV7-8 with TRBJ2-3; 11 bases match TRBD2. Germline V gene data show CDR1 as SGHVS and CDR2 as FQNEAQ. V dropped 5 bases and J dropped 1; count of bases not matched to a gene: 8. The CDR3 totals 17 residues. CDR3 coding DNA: TGTGCCAGCAGCCTCGCGGGACTAGCGGACCGCACAGATACGCAGTATTTT. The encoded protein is CASSLAGLADRTDTQYF.

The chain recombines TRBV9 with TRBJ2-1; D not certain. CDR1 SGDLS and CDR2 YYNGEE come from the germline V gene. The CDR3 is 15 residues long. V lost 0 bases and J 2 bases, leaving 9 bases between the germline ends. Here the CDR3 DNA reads TGTGCCAGCAGCGTAGGAGGATGGGCCTACAATGAGCAGTTCTTC. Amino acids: CASSVGGWAYNEQFF.

The CDR3 protein is CASSQRKHNEQFF. The CDR3 DNA reads as TGTGCCAGCAGCCAAAGGAAACACAATGAGCAGTTCTTC. V and J are TRBV14 and TRBJ2-1, with D unresolved. V lost 2 bases, J lost 5 bases, and 7 bases lay in between. Per the germline V gene, CDR1 is SGHDN and CDR2 is FVKESK. CDR3 length: 13 amino acids.

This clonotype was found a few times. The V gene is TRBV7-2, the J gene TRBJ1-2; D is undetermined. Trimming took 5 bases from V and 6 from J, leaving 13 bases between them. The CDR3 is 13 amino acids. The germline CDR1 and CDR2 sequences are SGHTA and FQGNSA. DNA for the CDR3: TGTGCCAGCAGCCGCAGTAGGCGGGATGGCTACACCTTC. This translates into CASSRSRRDGYTF.

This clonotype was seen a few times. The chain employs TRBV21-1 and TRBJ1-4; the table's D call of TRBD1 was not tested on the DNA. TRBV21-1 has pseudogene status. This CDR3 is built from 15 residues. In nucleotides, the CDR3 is TGTGCCAGCAGCCCACAGGGGAAGGGAAATGAAAAACTGTTTTTT. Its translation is CASSPQGKGNEKLFF.

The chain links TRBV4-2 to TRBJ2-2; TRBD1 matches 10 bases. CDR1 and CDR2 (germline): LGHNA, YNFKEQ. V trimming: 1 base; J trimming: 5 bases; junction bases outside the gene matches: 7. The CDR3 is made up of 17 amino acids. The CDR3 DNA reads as TGTGCCAGCAGCCAAGGGGGACAGGGGAGTGTAACCGGGGAGCTGTTTTTT. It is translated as CASSQGGQGSVTGELFF.

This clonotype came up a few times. The chain's CDR3 is CASSYGIYYEQYF. The CDR3 bases are TGTGCCAGCAGTTATGGGATATACTACGAGCAGTACTTC. The chain couples TRBV12-3 or TRBV12-4 to TRBJ2-7; D gene ambiguous. Trimming left V 4 bases short and J 3 bases short, with 10 bases between. The CDR3 consists of 13 residues.

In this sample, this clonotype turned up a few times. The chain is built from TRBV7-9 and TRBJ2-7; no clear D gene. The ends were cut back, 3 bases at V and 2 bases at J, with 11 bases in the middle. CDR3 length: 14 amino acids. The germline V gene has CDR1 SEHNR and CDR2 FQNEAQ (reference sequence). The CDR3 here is CASSFVPEPYEQYF. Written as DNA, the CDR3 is TGTGCCAGCAGCTTTGTCCCCGAGCCCTACGAGCAGTACTTC.

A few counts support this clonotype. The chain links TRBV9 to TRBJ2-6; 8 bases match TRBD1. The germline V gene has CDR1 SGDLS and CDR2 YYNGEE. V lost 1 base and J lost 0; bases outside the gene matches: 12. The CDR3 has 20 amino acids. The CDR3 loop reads CASSVFPRTGTYSGANVLTF. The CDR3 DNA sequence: TGTGCCAGCAGCGTATTCCCTCGGACAGGGACTTACTCTGGGGCCAACGTCCTGACTTTC.

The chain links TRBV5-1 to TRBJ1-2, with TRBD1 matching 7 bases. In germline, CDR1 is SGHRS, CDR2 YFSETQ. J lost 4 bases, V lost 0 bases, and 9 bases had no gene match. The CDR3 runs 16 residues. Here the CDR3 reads CASSLEQRGRGYGYTF. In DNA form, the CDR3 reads TGCGCCAGCAGCTTGGAGCAGAGGGGGCGAGGCTATGGCTACACCTTC. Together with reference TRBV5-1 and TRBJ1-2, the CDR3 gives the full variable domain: KAGVTQTPRYLIKTRGQQVTLSCSPISGHRSVSWYQQTPGQGLQFLFEYFSETQRNKGNFPGRFSGRQFSNSRSEMNVSTLELGDSALYLCASSLEQRGRGYGYTFGSGTRLTVV.

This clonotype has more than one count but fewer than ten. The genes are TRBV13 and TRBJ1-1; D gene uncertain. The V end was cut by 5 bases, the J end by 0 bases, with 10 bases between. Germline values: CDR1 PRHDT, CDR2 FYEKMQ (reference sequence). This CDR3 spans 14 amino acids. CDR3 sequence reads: CASSPIIVNTEAFF. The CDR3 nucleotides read TGTGCCAGCAGCCCAATTATAGTGAACACTGAAGCTTTCTTT. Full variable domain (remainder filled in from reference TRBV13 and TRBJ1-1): AAGVIQSPRHLIKEKRETATLKCYPIPRHDTVYWYQQGPGQDPQFLISFYEKMQSDKGSIPDRFSAQQFSDYHSELNMSSLELGDSALYFCASSPIIVNTEAFFGQGTRLTVV.